The clone carrying this TCR beta chain was seen ten or more times. Its antigen is not identified. Amplified regions were TCR beta CDR3 sequences from RNA transcripts. A set of HTBI primers served as the primers for a first-round RT-PCR of the TCR CDR3. One entry per CDR3 protein, called by TCRdb with MiXCR from the multiplex PCR reads. Counted here are about 270,000 distinct CDR3 sequences, over 12% occurring once; the ten biggest clones make up 30% to 35%. The data are from a study of T cells in Graves' hyperthyroidism and ophthalmopathy. Study details: Peripheral blood was drawn at first diagnosis, prior to all treatment. Whole-study findings and limits: Within blood appeared most thyroid clonotypes that had expanded above 0.001.

Participants, patients aged 18 to 65, had newly diagnosed hyperthyroidism with a duration under 2 months. The study based diagnoses on clinical symptoms, serum thyroxine and TRAb, thyroid ultrasound and orbital computed tomography. The CDR3 contains 21 residues. Germline V lookup: CDR1 LGHNT, CDR2 FRNRAP. The germline V and J ends were trimmed by 1 base and 7 bases, with 32 bases remaining between them. Sequencing input: blood. The genes are TRBV12-5 and TRBJ1-5; a weak D match, TRBD1 (5 bases). The clonotype originates from a woman aged 45 to 65 with Graves' hyperthyroidism that later progressed to Graves' ophthalmopathy. CDR3 nucleotide sequence: TGTGCTAGTGGTTTGGCCCCTCTTGGGGCAGGGCCCAGAGTCGGTAAGCAGCCCCAGCATTTT. Translating it yields CASGLAPLGAGPRVGKQPQHF.